This TCR beta chain was retrieved from a study of T cell repertoires in cytomegalovirus infection (dated 2019 in TCRdb). About the study as a whole: The HLA type of each donor mattered for the analysis, because public TCR beta signatures pointed to carriage of CMV infection along with the matching HLA type. General conclusions and limits of the study: Cumulative frequency of public TCR beta family members discriminated carriers of CMV infection plus the relevant HLA type in this cohort and an independent approximately 350-donor cohort. The ex vivo response was dominated by HLA-C-restricted CMV-specific TCR beta clonotypes, and the single most frequent clonotype in two of eight donors was supplied by these HLA-C-restricted clonotypes.

The data were produced on an Illumina HiSeq 1500. TCRdb applied fastp at Q25 and MiXCR to the public reads, then kept only in-frame beta chains. One record per CDR3 amino acid sequence lists the most common genes and DNA. Present in this sample are some 68,000 distinct CDR3 sequences, 22% of which were seen just once. The top ten hold roughly 80% of the sample. Comment on this clonotype: Its binding antigen is unknown. No DNA is shown, since the ends of the CDR3 on it are uncertain; the CDR3 is the one TCRdb lists.

This clonotype was sampled from a human donor in good health (CMV status not recorded). Some clones in this sample may be carry-over from other donors' samples. Material for sequencing was PBMCs, sequenced either directly or after in vitro stimulation (not recorded which).

The CDR3 reads CASSYASGVPFQETQYF. This receptor chain uses TRBV27 and TRBJ2-5; TRBD1, the D gene given by the table, was not confirmed from the DNA. The CDR3 runs 17 residues from the cysteine to the phenylalanine. CDR1 MNHEY and CDR2 SMNVEV were looked up in the germline V gene (reference sequence).